Presented here are 9 T cell receptor beta chains from one specimen sequenced in a study of shared clonotypes between healthy human individuals. Profiling relied on immunoSEQ multiplex PCR, and the TCRdb table lists in-frame clones only, not all of them. The sample shows over 400,000 clones, about 78% of them seen only once. The sequenced sample was PBMCs. Receptor source: a woman aged 40 to 50 in good health. Some clones in this sample may be carry-over from other donors' samples.

The V and J genes are TRBV28 and TRBJ2-1; perhaps D is TRBD1 or TRBD2 (5 bases each). CDR3 length equals 14 residues. CDR1 MDHEN and CDR2 SYDVKM come from the germline V gene. V lost 5 bases to trimming and J lost 2 bases, with 10 bases between them. The CDR3 coding sequence is TGTGCCAGCAGTCAGAGGGGCACCTACAATGAGCAGTTCTTC. Translated, it gives CASSQRGTYNEQFF. The full variable domain, in which reference TRBV28 and TRBJ2-1 provide the parts outside the CDR3, is DVKVTQSSRYLVKRTGEKVFLECVQDMDHENMFWYRQDPGLGLRLIYFSYDVKMKEKGDIPEGYSVSREKKERFSLILESASTNQTSMYLCASSQRGTYNEQFFGPGTRLTVL.

The gene calls are TRBV27 and TRBJ1-6, with 8 bases lining up with TRBD1. Trimming took 6 bases from V and 6 from J; bases not matched to a gene: 4. Germline loops: CDR1 MNHEY, CDR2 SMNVEV (reference sequence). There are 14 residues in the CDR3. This CDR3 reads CASSRGQINSPLHF. CDR3 nucleotides: TGTGCCAGCAGCAGGGGGCAGATTAATTCACCCCTCCACTTT.

This chain links TRBV28 with TRBJ1-1; D is perhaps TRBD1 (5 bases). Germline V lookup: CDR1 MDHEN, CDR2 SYDVKM. V lost 6 bases to trimming and J lost 5 bases, with 10 bases between them. The CDR3 is made up of 12 amino acids. CDR3 residues: CASRGGRTEAFF. The DNA for the CDR3 is TGTGCCAGCAGGGGGGGTAGGACTGAAGCTTTCTTT.

This clone was counted many times. V and J are TRBV16 and TRBJ2-1; 8 bases line up with TRBD2. Germline V CDR1 and CDR2: KGHSY, FQNENV. This CDR3 spans 17 amino acids. J lost 0 bases, V lost 4 bases, and 8 bases had no gene match. In DNA, the CDR3 is TGTGCCAGCAGCCCCAGGGGCGGGAGGAGCTCCTACAATGAGCAGTTCTTC. Its translation: CASSPRGGRSSYNEQFF.

This clone occurred many times. This specimen includes other DNA sequences encoding the same CDR3. The V call is TRBV29-1, the J call TRBJ2-1; 9 bases are a match to TRBD2. CDR1 is SQVTM and CDR2 is ANQGSEA in the germline V gene. The CDR3 loop spans 14 amino acids. The trim removed 4 bases at V and 5 bases at J, leaving 6 bases unmatched. Here the CDR3 DNA reads TGCAGCGTTGTAGAGCGGGAGGTACACAATGAGCAGTTCTTC. Encoded protein: CSVVEREVHNEQFF.

The genes are TRBV2 and TRBJ2-7, with TRBD1 matching 9 bases. The CDR3 spans 12 residues. Germline CDR1 reads SNHLY; CDR2 reads FYNNEI. The V gene end was trimmed by 5 bases and the J gene end by 9 bases; junction bases not matched to a gene: 5. The CDR3 DNA reads as TGTGCCAGCAGTTGGGACAGGGAGGGGCAGTACTTC. Translating gives CASSWDREGQYF.

This clone was observed a few times. This sequence joins TRBV10-2 and TRBJ2-3; no reliable D call. CDR1 is WSHSY, CDR2 SAAADI, per germline. Trimming shortened V by 1 base and J by 10 bases, and 21 bases separated the two germline ends. This CDR3 has 16 amino acids. This chain's CDR3 is CASSEFPRDMSAAQYF. In DNA form, the CDR3 reads TGCGCCAGCAGTGAGTTCCCCCGCGACATGTCCGCGGCGCAGTATTTT.

The chain carries TRBV30 and TRBJ2-1, with TRBD1 matching over 9 bases. This CDR3 is 15 amino acids long. Trimming at V came to 1 base and at J to 3 bases, leaving 4 bases not matched to a gene. Germline loops: CDR1 GTSNPN, CDR2 SVGIG (reference sequence). The CDR3 nucleotides read TGTGCCTGGAGTGGGACAGGGGTTAACTACAATGAGCAGTTCTTC. It specifies CAWSGTGVNYNEQFF.

V and J are TRBV29-1 and TRBJ2-7, with 8 bases aligning to TRBD1. Unmatched junction bases numbered 5, after V lost 7 bases and J lost 0 bases. Germline assignment: CDR1 SQVTM and CDR2 ANQGSEA. The CDR3 loop spans 13 amino acids. CDR3: CSAQGASSYEQYF. The DNA of the CDR3 is TGCAGCGCCCAGGGGGCTTCCTCCTACGAGCAGTACTTC.